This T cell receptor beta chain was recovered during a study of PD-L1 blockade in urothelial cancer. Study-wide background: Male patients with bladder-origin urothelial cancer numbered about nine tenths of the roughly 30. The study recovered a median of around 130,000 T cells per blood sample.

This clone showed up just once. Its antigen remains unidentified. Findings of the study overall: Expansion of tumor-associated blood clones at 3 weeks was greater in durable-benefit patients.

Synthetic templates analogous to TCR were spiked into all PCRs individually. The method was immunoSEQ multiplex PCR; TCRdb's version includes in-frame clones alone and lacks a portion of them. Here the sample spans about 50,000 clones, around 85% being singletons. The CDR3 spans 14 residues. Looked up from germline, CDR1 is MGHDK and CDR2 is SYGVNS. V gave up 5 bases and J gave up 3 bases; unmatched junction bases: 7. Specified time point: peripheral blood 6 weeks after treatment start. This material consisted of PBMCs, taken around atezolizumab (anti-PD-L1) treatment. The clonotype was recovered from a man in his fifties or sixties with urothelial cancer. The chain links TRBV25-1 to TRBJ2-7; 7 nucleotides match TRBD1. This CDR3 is CASSTPGQSYEQYF. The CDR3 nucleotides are TGTGCCAGCAGTACCCCGGGACAGAGCTACGAGCAGTACTTC.